These 27 T cell receptor beta chains were all obtained from the same sample, sequenced in a study of metastatic and nonmetastatic thyroid tumors. Thyroid surgery was performed in patients who had received no treatment beforehand. TCRdb re-clonotyped the PCR reads through MiXCR. The data show about 24,000 clones, with 20% to 30% seen just once and 12% held by the top ten. Sequencing was done on a sample of tumor tissue. The receptor source for this set is a male donor with papillary thyroid cancer or a benign thyroid nodule (not recorded which). Some clones in this sample may be carry-over from other donors' samples.

Many counts were recorded for this clone. The chain employs TRBV7-2 and TRBJ2-4; possibly TRBD1 for D (5 bases). Germline V lookup: CDR1 SGHTA, CDR2 FQGNSA. The V gene lost 0 bases and the J gene lost 5 bases, with 5 bases spanning the gap. CDR3 length: 13 amino acids. The CDR3 region has the DNA TGTGCCAGCAGCTTAGCAGGGGAAAACATTCAGTACTTC. This codes for CASSLAGENIQYF. Full variable domain (missing parts from reference TRBV7-2 and TRBJ2-4): GAGVSQSPSNKVTEKGKDVELRCDPISGHTALYWYRQSLGQGLEFLIYFQGNSAPDKSGLPSDRFSAERTGGSVSTLTIQRTQQEDSAVYLCASSLAGENIQYFGAGTRLSVL.

This clone showed up many times. The rearrangement links TRBV5-4 to TRBJ2-5, with 7 bases identical to TRBD1. The CDR3 has 15 residues. V was clipped by 4 bases and J by 5 bases; unmatched bases: 11. Germline CDR1 is SGHNT and CDR2 is YYREEE (reference sequence). The CDR3 sequence is CASSPEATGRETQYF. DNA of the CDR3: TGTGCCAGCAGCCCTGAAGCGACAGGGCGGGAGACCCAGTACTTC.

The chain employs TRBV5-1 and TRBJ2-2; D unclear. Germline values: CDR1 SGHRS, CDR2 YFSETQ. The CDR3 length is 16 residues. The V end lost 0 bases, the J end lost 1 base, and 10 bases lay between the germline ends. The CDR3 DNA is TGCGCCAGCAGCTTGGAATCAGGAATGAACACCGGGGAGCTGTTTTTT. Its translation: CASSLESGMNTGELFF. The variable domain in full, completed from reference TRBV5-1 and TRBJ2-2, reads KAGVTQTPRYLIKTRGQQVTLSCSPISGHRSVSWYQQTPGQGLQFLFEYFSETQRNKGNFPGRFSGRQFSNSRSEMNVSTLELGDSALYLCASSLESGMNTGELFFGEGSRLTVL.

This clone was observed many times. The genes are TRBV18 and TRBJ2-3, with 10 positions matching TRBD2. V gave up 10 bases and J gave up 3 bases; unmatched junction bases: 7. CDR3 length: 14 amino acids. Germline V gene data show CDR1 as KGHSH and CDR2 as LQKENI. The DNA of the CDR3 is TGTGCCACCAGCGGGAGGGGGAAGACAGATACGCAGTATTTT. Translating gives CATSGRGKTDTQYF.

This clone was counted many times. V and J are TRBV5-4 and TRBJ1-2, with 9 bases identical to TRBD1. Germline V gene sequence: CDR1 SGHNT, CDR2 YYREEE (reference sequence). Unmatched junction bases numbered 6, after V lost 0 bases and J lost 6 bases. There are 15 residues in the CDR3. CDR3 amino acids: CASSLVGRTGDGYTF. In DNA, the CDR3 is TGTGCCAGCAGCTTGGTGGGGAGGACAGGGGATGGCTACACCTTC.

Concerning this clone itself: The conserved phenylalanine or tryptophan is not found at the CDR3 terminus, so this likely reflects a read error. The DNA is omitted, as the CDR3 cannot be located on it reliably, and the CDR3 follows TCRdb's listing. The chain combines TRBV20-1 with TRBJ2-7; no DNA check was done on the table's D call, TRBD2. CDR1 and CDR2 (germline): DFQATT, SNEGSKA (reference sequence). Inclusive of both ends, the CDR3 amounts to 15 amino acids. The CDR3 loop reads CSASRTSGSRYEHYL.

In this sample, this clone turned up a few times. A read error may produce the germline difference seen at one junction end. The J gene is TRBJ2-4, the V gene TRBV18; TRBD2 aligns across 7 bases. The V gene's germline CDR1 is KGHSH and CDR2 LQKENI. This CDR3 spans 14 amino acids. CDR3 sequence (DNA): TGTGCCAGCTCGCCACAGCGGGACCAAAACATTCAGTACTTC. Its translation is CASSPQRDQNIQYF. The full variable domain, completed using reference TRBV18 and TRBJ2-4, is NAGVMQNPRHLVRRRGQEARLRCSPMKGHSHVYWYRQLPEEGLKFMVYLQKENIIDESGMPKERFSAEFPKEGPSILRIQQVVRGDSAAYFCASSPQRDQNIQYFGAGTRLSVL.

This clone was seen repeatedly, ten times or more. A single base separates this from a much larger clone, so it may be a read error. This specimen includes other DNA sequences encoding the same CDR3. The J gene is TRBJ1-1, the V gene TRBV7-9; D is perhaps TRBD1 (6 bases). The germline gives CDR1 SEHNR, CDR2 FQNEAQ (reference sequence). The CDR3 extends over 13 amino acids. Trimming stripped 5 bases from V and 10 bases from J, with 17 bases between. CDR3 in amino acids: CASSPGDTPRAFF. The CDR3 nucleotides are TGTGCCAGCAGCCCAGGGGACACTCCACGAGCTTTCTTT.

This clone was detected ten times or more. The V and J genes are TRBV9 and TRBJ2-1; TRBD1 aligns across 12 bases. After removal of 2 bases from V and 2 bases from J, the junction contained 2 bases not matched to a gene. The CDR3 consists of 16 residues. Looked up from germline, CDR1 is SGDLS and CDR2 is YYNGEE. CDR3 bases: TGTGCCAGCAGCGTGGGACAGGGGGCAACCTACAATGAGCAGTTCTTC. Encoded protein: CASSVGQGATYNEQFF.

In this sample, this clone turned up many times. The CDR3 protein is CASNRLAGGPDTQYF. CDR3 nucleotides: TGTGCCAGCAATAGACTAGCGGGAGGGCCAGATACGCAGTATTTT. The chain carries TRBV7-6 and TRBJ2-3; 14 nucleotides match TRBD2. The ends lost 7 bases at V and 4 bases at J; junction bases unmatched: 4. Germline CDR1 SGHVS, CDR2 FNYEAQ. This CDR3 is 15 amino acids long.

As for this clone: The junction departs from germline at one end; a sequencing error may be responsible. The V call is TRBV10-3, the J call TRBJ1-3; no definite D call. The CDR3 is 12 amino acids. Germline V gene sequence: CDR1 ENHRY, CDR2 SYGVKD. CDR3 loop: CAISDIYGTIFF. The DNA of the CDR3 is TGTGCGATCAGTGACATTTATGGCACCATATTTTTT.

Concerning this clone: One base away lies a much larger clone, so this may be a sequencing read error. The chain couples TRBV28 to TRBJ2-5, with D perhaps given as TRBD1 or TRBD2 (9 bases each). The DNA end lines up better with TRBJ2-1; the J call may be wrong. Germline V CDR1 and CDR2: MDHEN, SYDVKM. This CDR3 is 22 amino acids long. As DNA, the CDR3 is TGTGCCAGCAGTTTGGTGACAGGGGGGTATGGCGGGAGGGATCACTCCTACAATGAGCAGTTCTTC. Translation gives CASSLVTGGYGGRDHSYNEQFF.

This clone was seen many times. The chain recombines TRBV3-1 with TRBJ1-2; 7 bases align to TRBD1. The CDR3 sequence is 13 residues long. Germline-derived CDR1 and CDR2 are LGHDT and YNNKEL (reference sequence). Losses at the gene ends were 8 bases for V and 8 bases for J; bases not matched to a gene: 11. For the CDR3, the DNA is TGTGCCAGCGGCGGGACAGAGGGGAGAGGCTACACCTTC. Its protein is CASGGTEGRGYTF.

At least ten counts were recorded for this clone. The V and J genes are TRBV7-2 and TRBJ2-7; possible D gene TRBD2, 6 bases. CDR3 size: 15 residues. The ends were cut back, 2 bases at V and 0 bases at J, with 11 bases in the middle. CDR1 is SGHTA and CDR2 is FQGNSA in the germline V gene. For the CDR3, the DNA is TGTGCCAGCAGCTTACTGGGACTGTCCTCCTACGAGCAGTACTTC. This codes for CASSLLGLSSYEQYF.

This clone was observed a single time. The chain has TRBV18 and TRBJ2-2, with 14 positions matching TRBD2. CDR1 is KGHSH, CDR2 LQKENI, per germline. CDR3 length: 16 residues. CDR3 in amino acids: CGSSRGTSGRTGELFF. The CDR3 DNA is TGTGGAAGCTCACGGGGGACTAGCGGGAGAACCGGGGAGCTGTTTTTT.

Points on this clone: The junction departs from the called germline gene at one end, perhaps through a read error. The chain couples TRBV28 to TRBJ2-2; possible D gene TRBD1, 6 bases. The CDR3 spans 16 residues. Germline CDR1 reads MDHEN; CDR2 reads SYDVKM. The CDR3 is CASIWPGVLNTGELFF. DNA of the CDR3: TGTGCCAGCATTTGGCCAGGGGTCTTAAACACGGGGGAGCTGTTTTTT.

This clone was detected ten times or more. The chain links TRBV9 to TRBJ2-2; possibly TRBD1 or TRBD2 for D (5 bases each). Looked up from germline, CDR1 is SGDLS and CDR2 is YYNGEE. The V end lost 4 bases, the J end lost 7 bases, and 20 bases lay between the germline ends. The CDR3 extends over 16 amino acids. The CDR3 region is CASSFGHTPGGGELFF. CDR3 coding DNA: TGTGCCAGCAGCTTCGGACATACCCCCGGAGGCGGGGAGCTGTTTTTT.

This clone was recorded many times. The chain links TRBV5-1 to TRBJ2-7, with D maybe TRBD1 (6 bases). Trimming removed 7 bases from V and 4 bases from J, with 18 bases in between. This CDR3 is built from 14 residues. From germline, CDR1 is SGHRS and CDR2 YFSETQ. CDR3 sequence: CASGSTGFGYEQYF. CDR3 DNA sequence: TGCGCCAGCGGATCTACAGGGTTCGGGTACGAGCAGTACTTC.

This clone was observed at least ten times. This chain connects TRBV7-8 to TRBJ2-7; weak D call: TRBD2 (6 bases). Deletions cut 3 bases from V and 4 bases from J, with 16 bases between. The CDR3 is 15 residues long. Germline V lookup: CDR1 SGHVS, CDR2 FQNEAQ. This CDR3 reads CASSLGTAETYEQYF. The CDR3 nucleotides are TGTGCCAGCAGCTTGGGGACTGCCGAGACTTACGAGCAGTACTTC.

A note on this clone: It may be a read error: a sequence one base away is much more abundant. This sequence joins TRBV3-1 and TRBJ2-3; no clear D. CDR3 length: 13 amino acids. Germline CDR1 LGHDT, CDR2 YNNKEL (reference sequence). The CDR3 protein is CASSQTISDMQYF. In nucleotides, the CDR3 is TGTGCCAGCAGCCAAACTATTTCAGATATGCAGTATTTT.

This clone occurred a few times. CDR3 protein: CATSSDLPGGGAEQFF. The CDR3 DNA sequence: TGTGCCACCAGCAGCGACCTACCTGGGGGTGGGGCCGAGCAGTTCTTC. The V gene is TRBV15, the J gene TRBJ2-1, with D possibly called TRBD1 or TRBD2 (5 bases each). Looked up from germline, CDR1 is LNHNV and CDR2 is YYDKDF (reference sequence). The V and J ends lost 3 bases and 10 bases respectively, with 22 bases between them. The CDR3 loop spans 16 amino acids.

This rearrangement joins TRBV6-1 to TRBJ2-7, with TRBD2 matching over 8 bases. With V trimmed by 7 bases and J by 2 bases, 10 bases remained unmatched. This CDR3 spans 15 amino acids. Germline CDR1 is MNHNS and CDR2 is SASEGT. The CDR3 loop is CASTLTNSGTYEQYF. The CDR3 DNA sequence: TGTGCCAGCACCCTGACTAATAGCGGGACCTACGAGCAGTACTTC.

This clone occurred a few times. The rearrangement joins TRBV6-2 or TRBV6-3 to TRBJ2-1; D unresolved. Trimming took off 10 bases at V and 9 bases at J, with 16 bases between the two ends. The CDR3 has 12 amino acids. Per germline, CDR1 MNHEY and CDR2 SVGEGT. For the CDR3, the DNA is TGTGCCATCATTCCCTTCACCTCTGAGCAGTTCTTC. Translation: CAIIPFTSEQFF.

Comment on this clone: A read error may be the cause here, since a much bigger clone is one base away. The identical CDR3 is also encoded by other nucleotide sequences in the sample. The chain has TRBV20-1 and TRBJ2-5; 9 bases match TRBD1. Germline V gene lookup returns CDR1 DFQATT and CDR2 SNEGSKA (reference sequence). This CDR3 has 14 amino acids. J gave up 4 bases and V 3 bases, and 6 bases lay outside the gene matches. The CDR3 sequence: CSARDRGPGETQYF. The CDR3 DNA is TGCAGTGCTAGGGACAGGGGTCCGGGAGAGACCCAGTACTTC.

This clone was counted many times. Since a much larger clone is just one base distant, this may be a read error. The V gene is TRBV6-1, the J gene TRBJ1-5; possible D gene TRBD1, 5 bases. Germline CDR1 is MNHNS and CDR2 is SASEGT. The CDR3 is made up of 16 amino acids. V was shortened by 2 bases and J by 2 bases, with 13 bases between the two germline ends. The CDR3 here is CASSEIAGKGNQPQHF. The CDR3 DNA reads TGTGCCAGCAGTGAAATCGCAGGGAAGGGCAATCAGCCCCAGCATTTT.

This clone was observed a few times. This chain uses TRBV6-2 or TRBV6-3 with TRBJ2-1; 7 bases match TRBD2. The germline V gene has CDR1 MNHEY and CDR2 SVGEGT. The ends lost 7 bases at V and 7 bases at J; junction bases unmatched: 10. The CDR3 length is 14 residues. CDR3 amino acids: CASNTGGESNEQFF. The CDR3 DNA reads as TGTGCCAGCAACACGGGAGGAGAGTCGAATGAGCAGTTCTTC.

This clone is judged medium-sized (0.01 to 0.1%). Relative to the germline gene, one junction end is altered; a read error may explain this. The chain uses TRBV11-2 and TRBJ1-2, with 9 bases aligning to TRBD1. The germline gives CDR1 SGHAT, CDR2 FQNNGV. CDR3 size: 12 residues. DNA of the CDR3: TGTGCCAGCAGCGTAGACAGGGGGGGCTACACCTTC. This gives the protein CASSVDRGGYTF.